The clone carrying this T cell receptor beta chain showed up many times. The data are from a study of blood T cell repertoires in COVID-19. Background on the study: Sites across the United States, Italy and Spain contributed samples from acute and convalescent COVID-19. PBMCs, B-cell-depleted T cells, or T cells provided the cDNA or gDNA that made up the material.

Per the original data handling: It was from reference gene primer amplification that nucleated cell counts were estimated. Measured with immunoSEQ multiplex PCR; TCRdb has only the in-frame clones, and not every one. The V and J calls and clone size were taken over from that table, and D and trimming were inferred from the DNA. The sample lists under 250,000 clones, more than 75% occurring once. V lost 5 bases, J lost 0 bases, and 6 bases stayed unmatched. Germline CDR1 reads SGHDT; CDR2 reads YYEEEE. The CDR3 covers 16 residues. The sequence derives from a woman aged 55-70 years who had recovered from COVID-19. Sequenced input: peripheral blood. This sequence joins TRBV5-6 and TRBJ2-2; 8 nucleotides match TRBD1. Here the CDR3 DNA reads TGTGCCAGCAGTTGGACGGACAGGGCGAACACCGGGGAGCTGTTTTTT. This sequence encodes CASSWTDRANTGELFF.